This T cell receptor (beta chain) came from a study of cytomegalovirus exposure and HLA in healthy donors. The PCR made use of 60 Vbeta and 13 Jbeta primers. The method was immunoSEQ multiplex PCR; TCRdb's version includes in-frame clones alone and lacks a portion of them. This table lists about 130,000 clones. Per the germline V gene, CDR1 is LNHDA and CDR2 is SQIVND (reference sequence). The V and J ends lost 7 bases and 2 bases respectively, with 8 bases between them. This CDR3 spans 12 amino acids. The genes are TRBV19 and TRBJ1-2; possibly TRBD1 for D (5 bases). The clonotype originates from a man aged 18 to 35 in good health and CMV-seronegative. Sequenced: PBMCs. For the CDR3, the DNA is TGTGCCAGTACCCGACAGAACTATGGCTACACCTTC. Protein product: CASTRQNYGYTF. The full variable domain, in which reference TRBV19 and TRBJ1-2 provide the parts outside the CDR3, is DGGITQSPKYLFRKEGQNVTLSCEQNLNHDAMYWYRQDPGQGLRLIYYSQIVNDFQKGDIAEGYSVSREKKESFPLTVTSAQKNPTAFYLCASTRQNYGYTFGSGTRLTVV.